The 18 T cell receptor beta chains listed next were all sequenced from one sample in a study of cytomegalovirus exposure and HLA in healthy donors (dated by TCRdb to the late 2010s). To prepare the library, the immunoSEQ multiplex PCR assay was applied. This immuneACCESS table, as held by TCRdb, lists in-frame sequences with V and J called but not all clones. Of the missing ones, under half trace to an unresolved V gene in checked studies; the others have no known cause. The sample yields 150,000 or so clones; 80% to 85% were counted once. The biggest ten clones account for approximately 10% of the sample. The material sequenced was PBMCs. These receptors all stem from a man under 40 in good health and CMV-seropositive.

This clone was counted between two and nine times. The chain has TRBV18 and TRBJ1-1; D ambiguous. Trimming left V 3 bases short and J 0 bases short, with 14 bases between. The CDR3 is 16 amino acids. Germline V gene data show CDR1 as KGHSH and CDR2 as LQKENI. The CDR3 nucleotides read TGTGCCAGCTCACCTTCGAGCGGACGGATGAACACTGAAGCTTTCTTT. Translated, it gives CASSPSSGRMNTEAFF.

This clone was recorded once. The chain recombines TRBV7-5 with TRBJ2-4; the D call TRBD2 from the table was never checked on the DNA. TRBV7-5 is a pseudogene locus. CDR3 length: 18 residues. DNA of the CDR3: TGTGCCAGAAGAGAAGCGGGAGGGCCAAGGGCGGCCAAAAACATTCAGTACTTC. It encodes CARREAGGPRAAKNIQYF.

The chain recombines TRBV6-1 with TRBJ1-5; D gene unclear. This CDR3 is built from 14 residues. The V gene lost 5 bases and the J gene lost 8 bases, with 16 bases spanning the gap. Germline lookup yields CDR1 MNHNS and CDR2 SASEGT. The DNA for the CDR3 is TGTGCCAGCAGTACTCCGCGACGGGATGAGCCCCAGCATTTT. Protein: CASSTPRRDEPQHF.

The chain couples TRBV7-7 to TRBJ2-2; 10 bases are a match to TRBD2. J lost 3 bases, V lost 5 bases, and 3 bases had no gene match. Germline values: CDR1 SSHAT, CDR2 FNYEAQ (reference sequence). CDR3 size: 15 residues. CDR3 sequence (DNA): TGTGCCAGCAGCAAAAGCGGGGGGGACACCGGGGAGCTGTTTTTT. Translating gives CASSKSGGDTGELFF.

The V and J genes are TRBV27 and TRBJ1-1; 10 bases are a match to TRBD1. Germline CDR1 reads MNHEY; CDR2 reads SMNVEV (reference sequence). The CDR3 has 18 amino acids. V lost 6 bases, J lost 2 bases, and 15 bases stayed unmatched. The CDR3 here is CASSLNAGTGAFNTEAFF. CDR3 nucleotide sequence: TGTGCCAGCAGCCTCAACGCCGGGACAGGGGCCTTCAACACTGAAGCTTTCTTT.

This chain connects TRBV27 to TRBJ1-2; 8 positions match TRBD1. The CDR3 is 16 amino acids. Germline CDR1 MNHEY, CDR2 SMNVEV (reference sequence). Trimming took 5 bases from V and 0 from J; bases not matched to a gene: 8. The CDR3 reads CASSPPPTGANYGYTF. The DNA for the CDR3 is TGTGCCAGCAGTCCTCCTCCGACAGGGGCTAACTATGGCTACACCTTC.

The chain is built from TRBV7-8 and TRBJ1-1; possibly TRBD1 for D (5 bases). Germline assignment: CDR1 SGHVS and CDR2 FQNEAQ. Trimming cost V 8 bases and J 3 bases, with 16 bases left between them. CDR3 length: 14 amino acids. The CDR3 sequence is CASYKTGTDTEAFF. The CDR3 DNA sequence: TGTGCCAGCTACAAAACCGGGACTGACACTGAAGCTTTCTTT.

The rearrangement joins TRBV28 to TRBJ2-7; D is possibly TRBD2 (6 bases). V dropped 5 bases and J dropped 1 base, with 15 bases sitting between them. This CDR3 is built from 15 residues. Germline loops: CDR1 MDHEN, CDR2 SYDVKM. The DNA for the CDR3 is TGTGCCAGCAGTAAGGGACTTGGAGAATCCTACGAGCAGTACTTC. It is translated as CASSKGLGESYEQYF.

V is TRBV5-4 and J is TRBJ2-3; D is undetermined. Per the germline V gene, CDR1 is SGHNT and CDR2 is YYREEE (reference sequence). Trimming removed 1 base at V and 0 bases at J, with 6 bases between. This CDR3 has 14 amino acids. CDR3 residues: CASSLSRSTDTQYF. CDR3 nucleotide sequence: TGTGCCAGCAGCTTGTCCAGGAGCACAGATACGCAGTATTTT.

This sequence joins TRBV7-2 and TRBJ2-7; possibly TRBD2 for D (5 bases). V was clipped by 2 bases and J by 3 bases, with 8 bases between them. The germline V gene encodes CDR1 SGHTA and CDR2 FQGNSA. This CDR3 is 13 amino acids long. CDR3 in amino acids: CASSLLGNYEQYF. DNA for the CDR3: TGTGCCAGCAGCTTACTCGGGAACTACGAGCAGTACTTC.

The gene calls are TRBV6-1 and TRBJ1-4; 7 bases fit TRBD1. Per germline, CDR1 MNHNS and CDR2 SASEGT. Losses at the gene ends were 8 bases for V and 4 bases for J; bases not matched to a gene: 7. The CDR3 is 14 residues long. DNA for the CDR3: TGTGCCAGCTCCCGGGACAGCGTTAATGAAAAACTGTTTTTT. Protein: CASSRDSVNEKLFF.

The chain couples TRBV9 to TRBJ2-1, with D possibly being TRBD1 (5 bases). The CDR3 loop spans 14 amino acids. Germline V gene data show CDR1 as SGDLS and CDR2 as YYNGEE. Trimming took off 0 bases at V and 12 bases at J, with 16 bases between the two ends. CDR3: CASSVGKGAWMQFF. The CDR3 DNA sequence: TGTGCCAGCAGCGTAGGGAAAGGGGCATGGATGCAGTTCTTC.

J is TRBJ1-6 and V is TRBV4-1; no reliable D call. Germline CDR1 MGHRA, CDR2 YSYEKL. The CDR3 sequence is 16 residues long. V was cut by 2 bases and J by 1 base, with 9 bases left in between. CDR3 protein: CASSQTTISYNSPLHF. The CDR3 coding sequence is TGCGCCAGCAGCCAAACCACTATATCCTATAATTCACCCCTCCACTTT.

Written as DNA, the CDR3 is TGCGCCAGCAGCCAAGACAGGTACCTCTACGAGCAGTACTTC. It specifies CASSQDRYLYEQYF. V is TRBV4-3 and J is TRBJ2-7; D uncertain. Germline V gene data show CDR1 as LGHNA and CDR2 as YSLEER. V lost 0 bases and J lost 3, with 9 bases in between. The length of the CDR3 is 14 residues.

The V call is TRBV28, the J call TRBJ2-7, with 7 bases fitting TRBD2. With 2 bases clipped from V and 7 bases from J, the junction kept 11 bases outside the gene matches. Germline loops: CDR1 MDHEN, CDR2 SYDVKM. There are 15 residues in the CDR3. The CDR3 protein is CASSLRWREFEEQYF. DNA for the CDR3: TGTGCCAGCAGTTTAAGGTGGCGGGAGTTCGAAGAGCAGTACTTC.

The chain recombines TRBV18 with TRBJ1-1; unclear D gene. Germline CDR1 KGHSH, CDR2 LQKENI. V lost 2 bases, J lost 1 base, and 8 bases lay in between. The CDR3 sequence is 14 residues long. CDR3 protein: CASSPGIRNTEAFF. CDR3 bases: TGTGCCAGCTCACCAGGTATCAGGAACACTGAAGCTTTCTTT.

V usage is TRBV7-3 and J usage is TRBJ2-3; 12 positions agree with TRBD2. J gave up 3 bases and V 5 bases, and 6 bases lay outside the gene matches. CDR3 length: 16 amino acids. The germline gives CDR1 SGHTA, CDR2 FQGTGA. This chain's CDR3 is CASSGASGRDTDTQYF. Here the CDR3 DNA reads TGTGCCAGCAGCGGAGCTAGCGGGAGGGATACAGATACGCAGTATTTT.

The rearrangement joins TRBV28 to TRBJ1-4; TRBD1 might be the D (6 bases). The germline CDR1 and CDR2 sequences are MDHEN and SYDVKM. The V and J ends lost 4 bases and 16 bases respectively, with 19 bases between them. CDR3 length equals 13 residues. This chain's CDR3 is CASSSPDSSQPFF. In nucleotides, the CDR3 is TGTGCCAGCAGTTCCCCGGACAGCTCTCAGCCGTTTTTT.